One and the same sample provided the 28 T cell receptor beta chains below, sequenced in a study of cytomegalovirus exposure and HLA in healthy donors (dated by TCRdb to 2017 to 2019). Libraries were constructed by the immunoSEQ multiplex PCR assay. For the multiplex PCR, a mixture combining 60 forward primers for TCR Vbeta segments and 13 reverse primers for TCR Jbeta segments was used. TCRdb obtained this table from immuneACCESS and retained in-frame rearrangements with V and J assigned. These tables miss some clones; where compared with another copy, unresolved V genes account for less than half of the shortfall, and the remainder is unexplained. Here the sample has hundreds of thousands of clones; approximately 81% occur a single time. The ten largest clonotypes hold 0.24% of the sample. Input material: PBMCs. Receptors originate from a girl aged 2-15 years in good health and CMV-seronegative.

The gene calls are TRBV11-2 and TRBJ1-1, with 8 nucleotides matching TRBD1. The CDR3 runs to 18 residues. The germline V gene encodes CDR1 SGHAT and CDR2 FQNNGV. V trimming: 1 base; J trimming: 7 bases; junction bases outside the gene matches: 17. Written as DNA, the CDR3 is TGTGCCAGCAGCTTAGGGGTTAGGGGACAGGTCGCCCCGAATGAAGCTTTCTTT. It yields the protein CASSLGVRGQVAPNEAFF.

The chain joins TRBV18 to TRBJ2-1; 8 nucleotides line up with TRBD1. CDR1 is KGHSH and CDR2 is LQKENI in the germline V gene. This CDR3 spans 15 amino acids. The trim removed 3 bases at V and 6 bases at J, leaving 7 bases unmatched. The CDR3 here is CASSPGTGRGNEQFF. CDR3 DNA sequence: TGTGCCAGCTCACCGGGGACAGGTAGAGGCAATGAGCAGTTCTTC. Combining the CDR3 with reference TRBV18 and TRBJ2-1 gives the whole variable domain NAGVMQNPRHLVRRRGQEARLRCSPMKGHSHVYWYRQLPEEGLKFMVYLQKENIIDESGMPKERFSAEFPKEGPSILRIQQVVRGDSAAYFCASSPGTGRGNEQFFGPGTRLTVL.

This chain links TRBV19 with TRBJ1-6, with 8 bases fitting TRBD1. The germline CDR1 and CDR2 sequences are LNHDA and SQIVND (reference sequence). The CDR3 covers 13 residues. Trimming at V came to 3 bases and at J to 10 bases, leaving 2 bases not matched to a gene. The CDR3 reads CASSMPGGSPLHF. The CDR3 region has the DNA TGTGCCAGTAGTATGCCAGGGGGCTCACCCCTCCACTTT.

The gene calls are TRBV7-9 and TRBJ2-6, with D possibly TRBD2 on 6 matching bases. CDR3 length equals 17 residues. The germline CDR1 and CDR2 sequences are SEHNR and FQNEAQ (reference sequence). The germline V and J ends were trimmed by 2 bases and 1 base, with 12 bases remaining between them. In DNA form, the CDR3 reads TGTGCCAGCAGCTTATGGGGGGAAGGGTCTGGGGCCAACGTCCTGACTTTC. Its translation: CASSLWGEGSGANVLTF.

This chain joins TRBV29-1 and TRBJ2-5; weak D call: TRBD2 (6 bases). The end of the DNA is better explained by TRBJ2-7, so the J call may be wrong. The CDR3 runs to 13 residues. CDR1 and CDR2 from the germline V gene are SQVTM and ANQGSEA. CDR3 nucleotide sequence: TGCAGCGTCCTCCGGGGGAGCTCCTACGAGCAGTACTTC. It codes for CSVLRGSSYEQYF.

The chain couples TRBV5-1 to TRBJ1-6; D perhaps matches TRBD1 (5 bases). The germline gives CDR1 SGHRS, CDR2 YFSETQ. This CDR3 is built from 14 residues. V lost 0 bases, J lost 7 bases, and 8 bases lay in between. CDR3: CASSLEQANSPLHF. CDR3 bases: TGCGCCAGCAGCTTGGAACAGGCGAATTCACCCCTCCACTTT.

The chain links TRBV10-1 to TRBJ2-3; TRBD1 matches 7 bases. The CDR3 consists of 15 residues. Per germline, CDR1 WNHNN and CDR2 SYGVQD (reference sequence). The V and J ends lost 2 bases and 3 bases, in that order; junction bases with no gene match: 5. CDR3 coding DNA: TGCGCCAGCAGTGAGAGAGGGGGCTTAACAGATACGCAGTATTTT. Translated: CASSERGGLTDTQYF.

The chain joins TRBV19 to TRBJ2-7; D perhaps matches TRBD2 (5 bases). This CDR3 contains 14 residues. From germline, CDR1 is LNHDA and CDR2 SQIVND (reference sequence). V lost 8 bases and J lost 2, with 16 bases in between. DNA of the CDR3: TGTGCCAGTTCCGACCGGCGGGTTACCTACGAGCAGTACTTC. Its protein is CASSDRRVTYEQYF. Combining the CDR3 with reference TRBV19 and TRBJ2-7 gives the whole variable domain DGGITQSPKYLFRKEGQNVTLSCEQNLNHDAMYWYRQDPGQGLRLIYYSQIVNDFQKGDIAEGYSVSREKKESFPLTVTSAQKNPTAFYLCASSDRRVTYEQYFGPGTRLTVT.

J is TRBJ1-6 and V is TRBV27; 7 positions agree with TRBD1. CDR1 is MNHEY, CDR2 SMNVEV, per germline (reference sequence). The V segment lost 7 bases and the J segment 10 bases; nucleotides outside the gene matches: 10. The CDR3 runs to 14 residues. The CDR3 DNA reads TGTGCCAGCAACCCACTACAGGGGCGATCACCCCTCCACTTT. Protein sequence: CASNPLQGRSPLHF.

The rearrangement joins TRBV7-3 to TRBJ2-5; D perhaps matches TRBD1 (5 bases). In germline, CDR1 is SGHTA, CDR2 FQGTGA. Trimming removed 1 base at V and 5 bases at J, with 8 bases between. This CDR3 contains 13 residues. The CDR3 DNA reads as TGTGCCAGCAGCTTAAACAGGTTGGAGACCCAGTACTTC. This codes for CASSLNRLETQYF.

Details on this clone: One end of the junction fails to match germline, which may point to a read error. The chain combines TRBV19 with TRBJ1-2; D not certain. The CDR3 loop spans 11 amino acids. The germline CDR1 and CDR2 sequences are LNHDA and SQIVND (reference sequence). The CDR3 loop is CASIPYYGYTF. CDR3 nucleotide sequence: TGTGCCAGTATCCCGTACTACGGCTACACCTTC.

As to this clone: At one boundary the junction diverges from the germline segment, which might be a read error. This chain joins TRBV7-9 and TRBJ2-5; perhaps TRBD1 as D (6 bases). The V gene's germline CDR1 is SEHNR and CDR2 FQNEAQ (reference sequence). The CDR3 contains 13 residues. CDR3 in amino acids: CSSTRDKKETQYF. CDR3 sequence (DNA): TGTTCCAGCACCCGGGACAAAAAGGAGACCCAGTACTTC. Full variable domain (missing parts from reference TRBV7-9 and TRBJ2-5): DTGVSQNPRHKITKRGQNVTFRCDPISEHNRLYWYRQTLGQGPEFLTYFQNEAQLEKSRLLSDRFSAERPKGSFSTLEIQRTEQGDSAMYLCSSTRDKKETQYFGPGTRLLVL.

V gene TRBV6-1 combines with J gene TRBJ1-2, with D possibly TRBD1 on 6 matching bases. CDR3 length equals 14 residues. V was cut by 0 bases and J by 6 bases, with 11 bases left in between. From germline, CDR1 is MNHNS and CDR2 SASEGT. CDR3 residues: CASSEAAGVDGYTF. The CDR3 nucleotides are TGTGCCAGCAGTGAAGCGGCAGGGGTAGATGGCTACACCTTC.

This clone appeared once. V usage is TRBV5-5 and J usage is TRBJ1-6, with 8 bases matching TRBD1. This CDR3 has 15 residues. Trimming at V came to 4 bases and at J to 7 bases, leaving 7 bases not matched to a gene. Germline CDR1 and CDR2: SGHKS and YYEKEE (reference sequence). CDR3 sequence: CASSHTQGANSPLHF. CDR3 DNA: TGTGCCAGCAGCCACACTCAGGGGGCGAATTCACCCCTCCACTTT. The full variable domain, its missing parts supplied by reference TRBV5-5 and TRBJ1-6, is DAGVTQSPTHLIKTRGQQVTLRCSPISGHKSVSWYQQVLGQGPQFIFQYYEKEERGRGNFPDRFSARQFPNYSSELNVNALLLGDSALYLCASSHTQGANSPLHFGNGTRLTVT.

This clone was observed once. The chain uses TRBV29-1 and TRBJ2-7, with a weak D call TRBD2 (5 bases). The V gene's germline CDR1 is SQVTM and CDR2 ANQGSEA. The ends were cut back, 6 bases at V and 3 bases at J, with 15 bases in the middle. There are 13 residues in the CDR3. The CDR3 sequence is CSVVSVADYEQYF. CDR3 nucleotides: TGCAGCGTGGTTAGCGTGGCCGACTACGAGCAGTACTTC.

This clone came up once. The chain links TRBV19 to TRBJ2-2, with 11 bases matching TRBD1. V lost 10 bases, J lost 4 bases, and 5 bases stayed unmatched. The CDR3 runs 14 residues. Germline V gene lookup returns CDR1 LNHDA and CDR2 SQIVND (reference sequence). The CDR3 here is CATSDRGRTGELFF. The CDR3 DNA sequence: TGTGCCACCTCGGACAGGGGGCGCACCGGGGAGCTGTTTTTT.

CDR3 region: CASSQASGRASYEQYF. Here the CDR3 DNA reads TGTGCCAGCAGCCAAGCTAGCGGGAGGGCTTCCTACGAGCAGTACTTC. This chain joins TRBV4-2 and TRBJ2-7, with TRBD2 matching over 12 bases. Germline V gives CDR1 LGHNA, CDR2 YNFKEQ. The CDR3 is 16 amino acids. The ends lost 1 base at V and 1 base at J; junction bases unmatched: 2.

V usage is TRBV10-2 and J usage is TRBJ2-1, with 16 bases that match TRBD2. With V trimmed by 9 bases and J by 7 bases, 6 bases remained unmatched. Germline loops: CDR1 WSHSY, CDR2 SAAADI. CDR3 size: 15 residues. CDR3 amino acids: CASGTSGGAGNEQFF. The CDR3 nucleotides are TGCGCCAGTGGGACTAGCGGGGGGGCGGGGAATGAGCAGTTCTTC.

The genes are TRBV6-5 and TRBJ2-1, with TRBD2 matching over 9 bases. This CDR3 has 13 amino acids. V was pared by 6 bases and J by 6 bases, with 3 bases of the junction left unmatched. Per the germline V gene, CDR1 is MNHEY and CDR2 is SVGAGI. The CDR3 coding sequence is TGTGCCAGCAGGGGACTAGCCGTCAATGAGCAGTTCTTC. Translated: CASRGLAVNEQFF.

This clone has a single count. The rearrangement joins TRBV5-5 to TRBJ2-3, with D perhaps TRBD2 (5 bases). The CDR3 contains 13 residues. V was clipped by 4 bases and J by 9 bases, with 15 bases between them. Germline V CDR1 and CDR2: SGHKS, YYEKEE (reference sequence). The CDR3: CASSDGGLGTQYF. CDR3 nucleotides: TGTGCCAGCAGCGATGGAGGCTTGGGCACGCAGTATTTT.

The chain uses TRBV10-3 and TRBJ2-3, with D uncertain. CDR3 length equals 15 residues. Germline CDR1 reads ENHRY; CDR2 reads SYGVKD. The V and J ends lost 2 bases and 0 bases respectively, with 9 bases between them. For the CDR3, the DNA is TGTGCCATCAGTGAGCTGGAGACTAGCACAGATACGCAGTATTTT. Translating gives CAISELETSTDTQYF.

V usage is TRBV5-8 and J usage is TRBJ2-5; 13 bases are a match to TRBD2. Losses at the gene ends were 4 bases for V and 0 bases for J; bases not matched to a gene: 3. The CDR3 runs to 16 residues. CDR1 SGHTS and CDR2 YDEGEE come from the germline V gene. Here the CDR3 reads CASSPGLAGDQETQYF. The DNA for the CDR3 is TGTGCCAGCAGCCCCGGACTAGCGGGAGACCAAGAGACCCAGTACTTC.

Concerning this clone itself: A junction end diverges from the germline sequence, so it may reflect a read error. The chain employs TRBV5-6 and TRBJ1-6, with a weak D call TRBD1 (6 bases). CDR1 and CDR2 (germline): SGHDT, YYEEEE. This CDR3 is built from 13 residues. CDR3 coding DNA: TGTGCCAGCGGCTTAAACAGGGTTTCACCCCTCCACTTT. This gives the protein CASGLNRVSPLHF.

As for this clone: This specimen includes other DNA sequences encoding the same CDR3. The rearrangement joins TRBV5-6 to TRBJ1-3; perhaps TRBD1 as D (6 bases). This CDR3 is 15 amino acids long. The germline V and J ends were trimmed by 4 bases and 0 bases, with 11 bases remaining between them. Germline lookup yields CDR1 SGHDT and CDR2 YYEEEE. CDR3 nucleotides: TGTGCCAGCAGCCCCGGACAGTCCTCTGGAAACACCATATATTTT. Its protein is CASSPGQSSGNTIYF.

CDR3 amino acids: CAWSVGTSGTDTQYF. CDR3 in DNA: TGTGCCTGGAGTGTAGGTACTAGCGGCACAGATACGCAGTATTTT. The chain recombines TRBV30 with TRBJ2-3; TRBD2 matches 7 bases. CDR3 length: 15 residues. V lost 0 bases, J lost 1 base, and 4 bases stayed unmatched. The V gene's germline CDR1 is GTSNPN and CDR2 SVGIG (reference sequence).

The V and J genes are TRBV6-1 and TRBJ1-2; 11 bases are shared with TRBD1. Germline CDR1 and CDR2: MNHNS and SASEGT. This CDR3 has 15 amino acids. V lost 3 bases and J lost 0; bases outside the gene matches: 0. The CDR3 reads CASSEDRGPNYGYTF. CDR3 coding DNA: TGTGCCAGCAGTGAGGACAGGGGGCCTAACTATGGCTACACCTTC.

Points on this clone: Lacking the conserved final phenylalanine or tryptophan, this CDR3 likely reflects a read error. V is TRBV4-2 and J is TRBJ2-7, with 9 bases aligning to TRBD2. The last part of the DNA fits TRBJ2-5 better; the J call may be wrong. The germline gives CDR1 LGHNA, CDR2 YNFKEQ. CDR3 size: 15 residues. CDR3 amino acids: CASSQASGVGETQYL. CDR3 in DNA: TGTGCCAGCAGCCAGGCTAGCGGGGTAGGGGAGACCCAGTACCTC.

The rearrangement uses TRBV28 and TRBJ2-7, with 7 nucleotides matching TRBD2. The ends lost 3 bases at V and 2 bases at J; junction bases unmatched: 4. The CDR3 covers 14 residues. Germline V gene lookup returns CDR1 MDHEN and CDR2 SYDVKM. Here the CDR3 DNA reads TGTGCCAGCAGTTTGGGGCGGGAGCCCTACGAGCAGTACTTC. Translation: CASSLGREPYEQYF.